The entry below describes one T cell receptor beta chain. The data belong to a study of blood T cell repertoires in COVID-19. This CDR3 is 11 amino acids long. CDR1 is MNHEY and CDR2 is SMNVEV in the germline V gene (reference sequence). V lost 4 bases, J lost 7 bases, and 7 bases lay in between. Original processing methods: Amplification of reference gene primers provided the estimated nucleated cell counts. Clones were sequenced by immunoSEQ multiplex PCR, and TCRdb holds only the in-frame ones, with some missing. V, J and clone size are taken as reported in that table, and D and trimming were inferred from the DNA itself. The sample yields about 52,000 clones, 85% to 90% seen once.

Sequencing was performed on peripheral blood. The chain links TRBV27 to TRBJ1-1; D unclear. The clonotype was recovered from a man aged 65 to 79 with acute or convalescent COVID-19. The CDR3 sequence is CASSWRSEAFF. The CDR3 DNA sequence: TGTGCCAGCAGTTGGAGGAGTGAAGCTTTCTTT.